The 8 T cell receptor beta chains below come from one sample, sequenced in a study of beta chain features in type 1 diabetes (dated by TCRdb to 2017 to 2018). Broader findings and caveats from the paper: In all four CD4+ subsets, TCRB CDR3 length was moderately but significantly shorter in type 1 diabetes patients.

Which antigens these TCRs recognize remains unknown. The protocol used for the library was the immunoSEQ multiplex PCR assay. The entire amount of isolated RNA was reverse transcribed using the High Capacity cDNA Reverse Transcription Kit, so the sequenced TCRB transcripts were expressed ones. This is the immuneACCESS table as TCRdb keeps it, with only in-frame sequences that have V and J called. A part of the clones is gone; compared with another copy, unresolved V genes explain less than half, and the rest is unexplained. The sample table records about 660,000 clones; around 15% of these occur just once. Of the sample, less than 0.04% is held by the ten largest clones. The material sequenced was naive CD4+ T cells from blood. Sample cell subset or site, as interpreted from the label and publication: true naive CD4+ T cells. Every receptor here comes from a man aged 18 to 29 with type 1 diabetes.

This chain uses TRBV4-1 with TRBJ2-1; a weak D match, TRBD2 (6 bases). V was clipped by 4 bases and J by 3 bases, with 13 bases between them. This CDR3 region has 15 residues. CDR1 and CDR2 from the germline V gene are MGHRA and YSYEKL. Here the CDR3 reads CASSLEGQGYNEQFF. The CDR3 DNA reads TGCGCCAGCAGCCTGGAGGGGCAGGGCTACAATGAGCAGTTCTTC.

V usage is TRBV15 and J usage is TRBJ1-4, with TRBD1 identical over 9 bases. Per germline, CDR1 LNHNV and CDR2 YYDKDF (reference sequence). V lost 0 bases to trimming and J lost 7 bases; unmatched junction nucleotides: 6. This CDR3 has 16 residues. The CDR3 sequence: CATSRDQWTGAEKLFF. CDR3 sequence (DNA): TGTGCCACCAGCAGAGATCAGTGGACAGGGGCTGAAAAACTGTTTTTT.

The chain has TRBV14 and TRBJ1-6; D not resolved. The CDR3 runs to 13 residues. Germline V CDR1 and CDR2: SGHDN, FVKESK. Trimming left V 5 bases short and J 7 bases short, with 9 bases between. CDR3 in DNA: TGTGCCAGCAGCTACTTGAGGAATTCACCCCTCCACTTT. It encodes CASSYLRNSPLHF.

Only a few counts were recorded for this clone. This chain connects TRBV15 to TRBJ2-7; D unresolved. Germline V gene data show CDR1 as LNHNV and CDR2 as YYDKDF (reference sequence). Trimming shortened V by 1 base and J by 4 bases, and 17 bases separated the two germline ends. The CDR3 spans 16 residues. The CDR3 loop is CATSRANPPASYEQYF. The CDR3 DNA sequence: TGTGCCACCAGCAGAGCAAACCCTCCCGCGAGTTACGAGCAGTACTTC. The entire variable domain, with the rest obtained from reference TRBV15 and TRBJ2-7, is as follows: DAMVIQNPRYQVTQFGKPVTLSCSQTLNHNVMYWYQQKSSQAPKLLFHYYDKDFNNEADTPDNFQSRRPNTSFCFLDIRSPGLGDTAMYLCATSRANPPASYEQYFGPGTRLTVT.

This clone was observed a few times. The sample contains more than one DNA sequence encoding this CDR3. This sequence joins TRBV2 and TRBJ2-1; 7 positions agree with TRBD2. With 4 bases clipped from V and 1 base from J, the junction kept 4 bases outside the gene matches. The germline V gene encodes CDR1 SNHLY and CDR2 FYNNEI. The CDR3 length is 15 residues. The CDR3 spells CASSGLSGSYNEQFF. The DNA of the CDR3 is TGTGCCAGCAGTGGCCTTAGCGGGTCCTACAATGAGCAGTTCTTC. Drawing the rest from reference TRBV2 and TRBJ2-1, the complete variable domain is EPEVTQTPSHQVTQMGQEVILRCVPISNHLYFYWYRQILGQKVEFLVSFYNNEISEKSEIFDDQFSVERPDGSNFTLKIRSTKLEDSAMYFCASSGLSGSYNEQFFGPGTRLTVL.

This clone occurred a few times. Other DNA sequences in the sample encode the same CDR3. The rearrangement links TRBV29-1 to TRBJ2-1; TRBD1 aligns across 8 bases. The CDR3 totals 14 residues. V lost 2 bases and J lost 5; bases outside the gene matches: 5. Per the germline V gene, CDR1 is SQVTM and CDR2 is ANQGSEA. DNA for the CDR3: TGCAGCGTTGAACAGGGACAGGCTAACAATGAGCAGTTCTTC. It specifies CSVEQGQANNEQFF.

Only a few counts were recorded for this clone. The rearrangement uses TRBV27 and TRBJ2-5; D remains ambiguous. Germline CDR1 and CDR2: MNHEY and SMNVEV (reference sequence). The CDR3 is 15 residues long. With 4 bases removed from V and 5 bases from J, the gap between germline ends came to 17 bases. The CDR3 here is CASSYGASVVETQYF. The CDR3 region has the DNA TGTGCCAGCAGTTACGGCGCAAGCGTAGTCGAGACCCAGTACTTC.

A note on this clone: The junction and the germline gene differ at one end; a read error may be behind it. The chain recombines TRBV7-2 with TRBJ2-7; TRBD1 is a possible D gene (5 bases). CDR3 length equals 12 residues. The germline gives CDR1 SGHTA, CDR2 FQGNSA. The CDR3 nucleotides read TGTGCCAGCAGCCCACCCGACCGACACAGGAACTTC. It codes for CASSPPDRHRNF.